This entry lists 10 T cell receptor beta chains sequenced from one sample in a study of cytomegalovirus exposure and HLA in healthy donors. The PCR contained 60 Vbeta and 13 Jbeta primers. The assay was immunoSEQ multiplex PCR, and TCRdb's table has in-frame clones only and misses some. The listing contains about 160,000 clones. Sequenced sample: PBMCs. Receptors originate from a woman aged 55-70 years in good health and CMV-seronegative.

V is TRBV4-1 and J is TRBJ2-5, with 10 positions matching TRBD1. The V gene end was trimmed by 1 base and the J gene end by 6 bases; junction bases not matched to a gene: 8. This CDR3 has 16 residues. Germline lookup yields CDR1 MGHRA and CDR2 YSYEKL. The DNA for the CDR3 is TGCGCCAGCAGCCAAGGCGAGACAGGGGGCGGGAAGACCCAGTACTTC. Its protein is CASSQGETGGGKTQYF.

This rearrangement joins TRBV5-1 to TRBJ2-2, with D tentatively TRBD1 (5 bases). The length of the CDR3 is 17 residues. Germline V gene sequence: CDR1 SGHRS, CDR2 YFSETQ. Between the trimmed V and J ends, which lost 2 bases and 2 bases, there was a span of 16 bases. The CDR3 bases are TGCGCCAGCAGCTTCCCATTCGACAGACTCAACACCGGGGAGCTGTTTTTT. This sequence encodes CASSFPFDRLNTGELFF.

This chain uses TRBV19 with TRBJ2-3; possible D gene TRBD2, 5 bases. This CDR3 spans 11 amino acids. From germline, CDR1 is LNHDA and CDR2 SQIVND (reference sequence). The V end lost 5 bases, the J end lost 11 bases, and 11 bases lay between the germline ends. CDR3 residues: CASSVYGMQYF. Written as DNA, the CDR3 is TGTGCCAGTAGTGTTTACGGGATGCAGTATTTT.

This chain uses TRBV19 with TRBJ1-6, with D maybe TRBD1 (5 bases). The CDR3 is 15 amino acids. CDR1 is LNHDA and CDR2 is SQIVND in the germline V gene (reference sequence). The V end lost 3 bases, the J end lost 7 bases, and 13 bases lay between the germline ends. CDR3 bases: TGTGCCAGTAGTATCGGGGGAGGGTTGAATTCACCCCTCCACTTT. It translates to CASSIGGGLNSPLHF.

The chain recombines TRBV5-1 with TRBJ2-1, with a weak D call TRBD2 (6 bases). V was clipped by 4 bases and J by 5 bases, with 28 bases between them. Per the germline V gene, CDR1 is SGHRS and CDR2 is YFSETQ. This CDR3 is built from 19 residues. CDR3 bases: TGCGCCAGCAGCAAGAACACCGGGACTCTACCTCTGAAGGACAATGAGCAGTTCTTC. Translated: CASSKNTGTLPLKDNEQFF.

The chain links TRBV9 to TRBJ1-5; 8 bases fit TRBD1. The CDR3 contains 14 residues. Germline CDR1 SGDLS, CDR2 YYNGEE. V shed 3 bases, J shed 4 bases, and the junction held 3 bases outside the gene matches. CDR3 in DNA: TGTGCCAGCAGCGAACAGGGGGGGAATCAGCCCCAGCATTTT. As protein: CASSEQGGNQPQHF.

This sequence joins TRBV5-1 and TRBJ2-2; 11 bases line up with TRBD2. J gave up 5 bases and V 6 bases, and 6 bases lay outside the gene matches. CDR3 length equals 15 residues. CDR1 and CDR2 from the germline V gene are SGHRS and YFSETQ. The CDR3 loop is CASTPTSGMTGELFF. Written as DNA, the CDR3 is TGCGCCAGCACCCCGACTAGCGGGATGACCGGGGAGCTGTTTTTT.

The rearrangement joins TRBV4-2 to TRBJ2-1; the match to TRBD2 covers 7 bases. CDR1 and CDR2 from the germline V gene are LGHNA and YNFKEQ. J was trimmed by 5 bases and V by 3 bases; bases with no gene match: 4. There are 14 residues in the CDR3. CDR3 nucleotides: TGTGCCAGCAGCCATGGGGGGGGGAACAATGAGCAGTTCTTC. Protein sequence: CASSHGGGNNEQFF.

In the case of this clone: An end of the junction does not agree with germline; a read error may underlie this. The chain employs TRBV7-9 and TRBJ1-3; tentatively, D is TRBD1 (5 bases). Germline lookup yields CDR1 SEHNR and CDR2 FQNEAQ (reference sequence). This CDR3 is built from 9 residues. CDR3 in DNA: TGTGCCAGCAGCGCCAGCGACAGTTTT. It codes for CASSASDSF.

The chain combines TRBV5-1 with TRBJ1-1, with 7 bases matching TRBD1. V lost 2 bases, J lost 5 bases, and 3 bases stayed unmatched. The CDR3 spans 13 residues. Germline CDR1 is SGHRS and CDR2 is YFSETQ. CDR3 sequence: CASSFAGGTEAFF. In DNA, the CDR3 is TGCGCCAGCAGCTTCGCAGGGGGAACTGAAGCTTTCTTT.